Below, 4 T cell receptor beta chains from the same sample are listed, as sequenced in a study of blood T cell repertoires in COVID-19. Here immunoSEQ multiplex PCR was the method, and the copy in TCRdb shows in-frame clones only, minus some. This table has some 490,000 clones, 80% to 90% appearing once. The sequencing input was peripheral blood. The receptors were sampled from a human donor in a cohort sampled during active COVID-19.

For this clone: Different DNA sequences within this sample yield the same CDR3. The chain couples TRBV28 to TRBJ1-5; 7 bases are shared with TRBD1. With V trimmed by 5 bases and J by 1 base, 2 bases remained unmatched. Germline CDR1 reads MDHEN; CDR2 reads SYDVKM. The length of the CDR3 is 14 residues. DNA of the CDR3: TGTGCCAGCAGTCCGGGACAGAGCAATCAGCCCCAGCATTTT. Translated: CASSPGQSNQPQHF.

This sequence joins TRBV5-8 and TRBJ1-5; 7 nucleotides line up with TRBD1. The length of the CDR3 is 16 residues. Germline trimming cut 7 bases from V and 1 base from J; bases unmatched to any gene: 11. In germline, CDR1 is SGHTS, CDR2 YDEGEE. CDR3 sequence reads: CASPLQGSRSNQPQHF. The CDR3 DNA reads TGTGCCAGCCCCCTACAGGGGTCTCGGAGCAATCAGCCCCAGCATTTT. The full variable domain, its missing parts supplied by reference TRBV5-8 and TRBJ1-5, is EAGVTQSPTHLIKTRGQQATLRCSPISGHTSVYWYQQALGLGLQFLLWYDEGEERNRGNFPPRFSGRQFPNYSSELNVNALELEDSALYLCASPLQGSRSNQPQHFGDGTRLSIL.

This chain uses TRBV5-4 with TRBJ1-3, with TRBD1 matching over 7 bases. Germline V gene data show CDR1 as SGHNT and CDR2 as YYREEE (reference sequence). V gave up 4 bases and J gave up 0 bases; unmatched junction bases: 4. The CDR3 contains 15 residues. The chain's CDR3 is CASSRDSFSGNTIYF. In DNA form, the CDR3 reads TGTGCCAGCAGCCGGGACAGCTTCTCTGGAAACACCATATATTTT. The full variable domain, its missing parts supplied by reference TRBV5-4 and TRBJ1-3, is ETGVTQSPTHLIKTRGQQVTLRCSSQSGHNTVSWYQQALGQGPQFIFQYYREEENGRGNFPPRFSGLQFPNYSSELNVNALELDDSALYLCASSRDSFSGNTIYFGEGSWLTVV.

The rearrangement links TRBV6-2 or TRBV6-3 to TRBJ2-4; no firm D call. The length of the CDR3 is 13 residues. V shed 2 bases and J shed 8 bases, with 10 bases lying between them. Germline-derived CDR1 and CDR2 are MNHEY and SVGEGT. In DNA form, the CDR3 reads TGTGCCAGCAGTTACGAGGAGAGGTACATTCAGTACTTC. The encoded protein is CASSYEERYIQYF.